This T cell receptor (beta chain) was identified in a study of blood T cell repertoires in COVID-19. Study as a whole: From the United States, Italy and Spain came samples of acute and convalescent COVID-19. From T cells, B-cell-depleted T cells, or PBMCs came the material, which was cDNA or gDNA.

Original processing notes: Researchers report that nucleated cell counts were estimated from reference gene primer amplification. TCRdb's table, derived via immunoSEQ multiplex PCR, lists solely in-frame clones and lacks some. V and J calls and clone size are given by that table; D and trimming were obtained from the DNA. This table has about 88,000 clones, over 75% appearing once. The CDR3 covers 13 residues. V gave up 8 bases and J gave up 8 bases; unmatched junction bases: 4. Germline V gene data show CDR1 as MNHEY and CDR2 as SMNVEV (reference sequence). The chain recombines TRBV27 with TRBJ1-4; TRBD1 agrees at 11 bases. Sample: peripheral blood. The TCR originated in a woman at least 80 years old with acute or convalescent COVID-19. For the CDR3, the DNA is TGTGCCAGCGCGGACAGGGGGCGCGAAAAACTGTTTTTT. This translates into CASADRGREKLFF.